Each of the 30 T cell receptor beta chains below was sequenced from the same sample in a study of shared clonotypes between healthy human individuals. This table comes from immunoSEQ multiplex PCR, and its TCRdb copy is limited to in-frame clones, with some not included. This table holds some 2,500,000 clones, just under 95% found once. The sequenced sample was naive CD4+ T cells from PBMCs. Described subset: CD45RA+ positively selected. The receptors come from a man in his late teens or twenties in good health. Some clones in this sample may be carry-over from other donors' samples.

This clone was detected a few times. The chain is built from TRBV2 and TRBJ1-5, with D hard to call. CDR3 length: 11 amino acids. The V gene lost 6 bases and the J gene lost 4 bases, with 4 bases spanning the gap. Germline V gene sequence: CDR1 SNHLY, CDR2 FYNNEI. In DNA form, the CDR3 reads TGTGCCAGCAGAGCTAATCAGCCCCAGCATTTT. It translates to CASRANQPQHF.

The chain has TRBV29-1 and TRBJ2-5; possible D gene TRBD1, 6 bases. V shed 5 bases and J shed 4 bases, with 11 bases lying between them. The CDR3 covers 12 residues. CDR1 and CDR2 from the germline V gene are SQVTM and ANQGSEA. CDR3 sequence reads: CSVRWGPETQYF. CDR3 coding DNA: TGCAGCGTTCGGTGGGGGCCAGAGACCCAGTACTTC.

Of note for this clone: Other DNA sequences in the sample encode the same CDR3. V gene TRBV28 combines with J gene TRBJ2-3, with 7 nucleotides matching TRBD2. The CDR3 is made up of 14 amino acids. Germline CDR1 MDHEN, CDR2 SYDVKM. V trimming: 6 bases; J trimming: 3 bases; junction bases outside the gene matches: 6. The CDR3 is CASSPQAGTDTQYF. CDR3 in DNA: TGTGCCAGCAGCCCCCAAGCGGGAACAGATACGCAGTATTTT.

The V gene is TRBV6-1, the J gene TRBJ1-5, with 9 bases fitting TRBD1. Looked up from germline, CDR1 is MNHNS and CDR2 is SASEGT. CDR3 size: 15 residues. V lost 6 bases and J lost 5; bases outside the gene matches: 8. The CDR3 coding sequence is TGTGCCAGCAGAGGCCAACAGGGGGCTGATCAGCCCCAGCATTTT. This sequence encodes CASRGQQGADQPQHF.

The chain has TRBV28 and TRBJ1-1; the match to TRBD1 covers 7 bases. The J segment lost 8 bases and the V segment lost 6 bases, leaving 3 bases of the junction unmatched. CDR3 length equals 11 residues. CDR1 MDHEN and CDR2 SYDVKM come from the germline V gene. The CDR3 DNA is TGTGCCAGCAGACAGACAGGGGAAGCTTTCTTT. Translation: CASRQTGEAFF.

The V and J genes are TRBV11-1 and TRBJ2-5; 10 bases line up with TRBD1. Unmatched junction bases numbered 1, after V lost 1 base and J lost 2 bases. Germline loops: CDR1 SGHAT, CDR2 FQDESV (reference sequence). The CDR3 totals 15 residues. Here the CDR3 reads CASSLGGQGQETQYF. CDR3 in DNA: TGTGCCAGCAGCTTAGGGGGACAGGGGCAAGAGACCCAGTACTTC.

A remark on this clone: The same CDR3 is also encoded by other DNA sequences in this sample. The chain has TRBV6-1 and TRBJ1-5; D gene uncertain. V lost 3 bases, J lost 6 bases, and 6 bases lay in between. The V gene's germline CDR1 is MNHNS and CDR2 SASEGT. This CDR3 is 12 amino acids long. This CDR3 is CASSDLGQPQHF. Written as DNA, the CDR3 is TGTGCCAGCAGTGATCTTGGTCAGCCCCAGCATTTT.

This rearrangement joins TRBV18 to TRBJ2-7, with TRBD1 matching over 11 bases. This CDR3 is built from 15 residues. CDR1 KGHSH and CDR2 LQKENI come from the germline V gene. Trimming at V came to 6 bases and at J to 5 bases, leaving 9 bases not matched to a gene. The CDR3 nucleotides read TGTGCCAGCTCGCCCTCCGGGACAGGGGGTCACGAGCAGTACTTC. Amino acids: CASSPSGTGGHEQYF.

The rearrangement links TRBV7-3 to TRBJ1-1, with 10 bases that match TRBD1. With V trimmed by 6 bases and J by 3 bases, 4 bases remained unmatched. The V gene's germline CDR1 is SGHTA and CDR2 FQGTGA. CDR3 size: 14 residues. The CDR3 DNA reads TGTGCCAGCAGATCGACAGGGGGCCACACTGAAGCTTTCTTT. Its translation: CASRSTGGHTEAFF.

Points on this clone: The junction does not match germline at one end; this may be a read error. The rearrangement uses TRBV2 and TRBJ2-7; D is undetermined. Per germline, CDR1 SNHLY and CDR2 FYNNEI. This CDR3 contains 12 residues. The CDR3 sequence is CASSEETASTVF. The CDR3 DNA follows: TGTGCCAGCAGTGAAGAAACGGCGTCGACCGTCTTC.

The CDR3 nucleotides read TGTGCCAGCGCACAGGTGAACTATGGCTACACCTTC. Translated: CASAQVNYGYTF. The V call is TRBV6-1, the J call TRBJ1-2, with a tentative D call TRBD1 (5 bases). The V end lost 8 bases, the J end lost 2 bases, and 9 bases lay between the germline ends. This CDR3 region has 12 residues. Germline CDR1 reads MNHNS; CDR2 reads SASEGT.

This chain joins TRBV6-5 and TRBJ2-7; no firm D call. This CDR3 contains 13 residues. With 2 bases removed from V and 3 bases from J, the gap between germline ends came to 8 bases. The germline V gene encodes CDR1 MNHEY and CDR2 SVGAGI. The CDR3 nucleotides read TGTGCCAGCAGTTACGGCCCCTTCTACGAGCAGTACTTC. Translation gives CASSYGPFYEQYF.

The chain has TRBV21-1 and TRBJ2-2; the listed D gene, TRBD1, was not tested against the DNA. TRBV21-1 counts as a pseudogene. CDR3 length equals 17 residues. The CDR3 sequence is CASSKELEQGATGELFF. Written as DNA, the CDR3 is TGTGCCAGCAGCAAAGAGTTGGAACAGGGGGCTACCGGGGAGCTGTTTTTT.

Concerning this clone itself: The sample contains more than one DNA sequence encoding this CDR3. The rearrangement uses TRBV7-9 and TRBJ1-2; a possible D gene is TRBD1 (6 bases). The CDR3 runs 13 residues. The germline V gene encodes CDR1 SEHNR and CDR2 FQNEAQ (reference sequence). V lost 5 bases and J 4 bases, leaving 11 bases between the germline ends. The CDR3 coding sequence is TGTGCCAGCAGCCCACGGACAGTCTATGGCTACACCTTC. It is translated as CASSPRTVYGYTF.

CDR3 amino acids: CASSWPTANYGYTF. The CDR3 DNA sequence: TGTGCCAGCAGCTGGCCGACAGCTAACTATGGCTACACCTTC. The chain has TRBV27 and TRBJ1-2; D is perhaps TRBD1 (5 bases). Trimming removed 6 bases at V and 0 bases at J, with 11 bases between. Germline V CDR1 and CDR2: MNHEY, SMNVEV (reference sequence). The CDR3 totals 14 residues.

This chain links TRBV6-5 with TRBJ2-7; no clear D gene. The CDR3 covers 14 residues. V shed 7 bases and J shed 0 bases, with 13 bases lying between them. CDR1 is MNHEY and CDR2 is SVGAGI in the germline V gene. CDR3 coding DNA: TGTGCCAGCAATCCAGTCTATACCTCCTACGAGCAGTACTTC. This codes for CASNPVYTSYEQYF.

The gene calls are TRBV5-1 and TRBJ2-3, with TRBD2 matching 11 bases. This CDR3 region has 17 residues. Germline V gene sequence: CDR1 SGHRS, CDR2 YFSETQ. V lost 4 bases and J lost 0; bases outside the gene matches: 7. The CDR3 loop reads CASSRGTSGSSTDTQYF. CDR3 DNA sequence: TGCGCCAGCAGCCGCGGGACTAGCGGTTCTAGCACAGATACGCAGTATTTT. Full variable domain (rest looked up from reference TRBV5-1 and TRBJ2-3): KAGVTQTPRYLIKTRGQQVTLSCSPISGHRSVSWYQQTPGQGLQFLFEYFSETQRNKGNFPGRFSGRQFSNSRSEMNVSTLELGDSALYLCASSRGTSGSSTDTQYFGPGTRLTVL.

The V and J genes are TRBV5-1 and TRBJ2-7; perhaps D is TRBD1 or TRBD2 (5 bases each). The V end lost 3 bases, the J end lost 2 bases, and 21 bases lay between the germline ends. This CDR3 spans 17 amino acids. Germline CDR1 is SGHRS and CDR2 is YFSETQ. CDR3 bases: TGCGCCAGCAGCTCGGGTCTTTCCGGGACGGGTACCTACGAGCAGTACTTC. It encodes CASSSGLSGTGTYEQYF. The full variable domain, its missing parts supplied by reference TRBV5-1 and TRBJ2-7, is KAGVTQTPRYLIKTRGQQVTLSCSPISGHRSVSWYQQTPGQGLQFLFEYFSETQRNKGNFPGRFSGRQFSNSRSEMNVSTLELGDSALYLCASSSGLSGTGTYEQYFGPGTRLTVT.

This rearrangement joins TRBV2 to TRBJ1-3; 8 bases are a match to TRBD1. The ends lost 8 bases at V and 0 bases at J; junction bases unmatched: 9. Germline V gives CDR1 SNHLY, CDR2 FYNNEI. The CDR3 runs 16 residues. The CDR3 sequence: CASPPGQDNSGNTIYF. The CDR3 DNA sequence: TGTGCCAGCCCCCCGGGACAGGACAACTCTGGAAACACCATATATTTT.

CDR3 in DNA: TGTGCCAGCTCTCCCCCAGAGTTCACCGGGGAGCTGTTTTTT. Protein: CASSPPEFTGELFF. V is TRBV18 and J is TRBJ2-2; no definite D call. V dropped 6 bases and J dropped 4 bases, with 12 bases sitting between them. There are 14 residues in the CDR3. Germline CDR1 reads KGHSH; CDR2 reads LQKENI. The entire variable domain, with the rest obtained from reference TRBV18 and TRBJ2-2, is as follows: NAGVMQNPRHLVRRRGQEARLRCSPMKGHSHVYWYRQLPEEGLKFMVYLQKENIIDESGMPKERFSAEFPKEGPSILRIQQVVRGDSAAYFCASSPPEFTGELFFGEGSRLTVL.

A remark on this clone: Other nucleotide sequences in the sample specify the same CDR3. Here the CDR3 DNA reads TGTGCCTGGAGCCCGGGGTACGAGCAGTACTTC. It is translated as CAWSPGYEQYF. V and J are TRBV30 and TRBJ2-7; weak D call: TRBD2 (5 bases). V was pared by 3 bases and J by 4 bases, with 7 bases between. This CDR3 spans 11 amino acids. Looked up from germline, CDR1 is GTSNPN and CDR2 is SVGIG (reference sequence). Full variable domain (rest looked up from reference TRBV30 and TRBJ2-7): SQTIHQWPATLVQPVGSPLSLECTVEGTSNPNLYWYRQAAGRGLQLLFYSVGIGQISSEVPQNLSASRPQDRQFILSSKKLLLSDSGFYLCAWSPGYEQYFGPGTRLTVT.

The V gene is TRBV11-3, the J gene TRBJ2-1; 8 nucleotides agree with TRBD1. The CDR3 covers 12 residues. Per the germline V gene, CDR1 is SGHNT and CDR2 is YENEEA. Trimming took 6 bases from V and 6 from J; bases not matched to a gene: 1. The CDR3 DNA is TGTGCCAGCAGTGGACAGGGCAATGAGCAGTTCTTC. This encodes CASSGQGNEQFF.

The CDR3 loop is CAWTTNTGGNQPQHF. For the CDR3, the DNA is TGTGCCTGGACAACCAACACAGGGGGGAATCAGCCCCAGCATTTT. The chain links TRBV30 to TRBJ1-5; 8 bases are a match to TRBD1. The V gene's germline CDR1 is GTSNPN and CDR2 SVGIG (reference sequence). Trimming took 4 bases from V and 4 from J; bases not matched to a gene: 9. The CDR3 runs 15 residues.

The CDR3 protein is CASRGDRNYGYTF. The CDR3 DNA reads as TGTGCCAGCAGGGGGGACAGGAACTATGGCTACACCTTC. The V and J genes are TRBV7-2 and TRBJ1-2, with TRBD1 matching over 8 bases. CDR1 SGHTA and CDR2 FQGNSA come from the germline V gene. The CDR3 runs to 13 residues. V shed 6 bases and J 2 bases; nucleotides not matched to a gene: 2. Complete variable domain (other parts from reference TRBV7-2 and TRBJ1-2): GAGVSQSPSNKVTEKGKDVELRCDPISGHTALYWYRQSLGQGLEFLIYFQGNSAPDKSGLPSDRFSAERTGGSVSTLTIQRTQQEDSAVYLCASRGDRNYGYTFGSGTRLTVV.

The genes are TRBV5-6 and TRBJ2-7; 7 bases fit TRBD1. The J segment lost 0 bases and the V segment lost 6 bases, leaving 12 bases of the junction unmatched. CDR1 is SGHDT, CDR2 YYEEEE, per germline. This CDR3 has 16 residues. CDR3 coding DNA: TGTGCCAGCACTAGAAACGGACAGGCAGTCTCCTACGAGCAGTACTTC. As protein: CASTRNGQAVSYEQYF.

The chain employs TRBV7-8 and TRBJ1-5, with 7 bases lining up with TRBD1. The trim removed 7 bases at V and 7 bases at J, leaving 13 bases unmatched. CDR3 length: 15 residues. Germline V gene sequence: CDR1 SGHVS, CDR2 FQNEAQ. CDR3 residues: CASTGQGGRGQPQHF. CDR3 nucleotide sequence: TGTGCCAGCACCGGTCAGGGGGGCAGGGGACAGCCCCAGCATTTT.

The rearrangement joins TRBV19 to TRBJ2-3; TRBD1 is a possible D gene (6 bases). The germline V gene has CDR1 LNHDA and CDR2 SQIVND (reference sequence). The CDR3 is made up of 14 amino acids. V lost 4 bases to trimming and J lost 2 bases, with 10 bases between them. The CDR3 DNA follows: TGTGCCAGTAGTAAACAGGGACCCACAGATACGCAGTATTTT. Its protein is CASSKQGPTDTQYF.

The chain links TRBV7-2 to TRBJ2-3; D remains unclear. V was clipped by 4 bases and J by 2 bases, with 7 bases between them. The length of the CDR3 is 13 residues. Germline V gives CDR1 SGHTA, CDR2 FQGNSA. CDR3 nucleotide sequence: TGTGCCAGCAGCTCCAGCTACACAGATACGCAGTATTTT. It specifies CASSSSYTDTQYF. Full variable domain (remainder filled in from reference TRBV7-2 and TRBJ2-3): GAGVSQSPSNKVTEKGKDVELRCDPISGHTALYWYRQSLGQGLEFLIYFQGNSAPDKSGLPSDRFSAERTGGSVSTLTIQRTQQEDSAVYLCASSSSYTDTQYFGPGTRLTVL.

The CDR3 loop is CASSVSRVTDTQYF. CDR3 sequence (DNA): TGTGCCAGCAGCGTTAGCAGGGTCACAGATACGCAGTATTTT. V is TRBV9 and J is TRBJ2-3; TRBD1 is a possible D gene (5 bases). The germline V gene has CDR1 SGDLS and CDR2 YYNGEE. This CDR3 is 14 amino acids long. V shed 2 bases and J shed 2 bases, with 9 bases lying between them.

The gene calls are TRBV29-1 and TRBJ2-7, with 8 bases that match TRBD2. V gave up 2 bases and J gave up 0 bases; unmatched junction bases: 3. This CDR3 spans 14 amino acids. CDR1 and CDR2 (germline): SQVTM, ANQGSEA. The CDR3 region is CSVELLAGSYEQYF. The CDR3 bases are TGCAGCGTTGAACTCCTAGCGGGCTCCTACGAGCAGTACTTC.